These 13 T cell receptor beta chains were sequenced from one sample in a study of T cell responses to AZD1222 COVID-19 vaccine. TCRdb's table, derived via immunoSEQ multiplex PCR, lists solely in-frame clones and lacks some. The table records approximately 150,000 clones, 88% of them present only once. The sample was peripheral blood, taken 28 days after the second AZD1222 dose. The receptors here all came from an adult who received the AZD1222 COVID-19 vaccine.

For this clone: The junction departs from germline at one end; a sequencing error may be responsible. The rearrangement links TRBV12-3 or TRBV12-4 to TRBJ1-2; no reliable D call. This CDR3 spans 12 amino acids. The chain's CDR3 is CASSLSLTPGIF. CDR3 bases: TGTGCCAGCAGTCTTTCCTTAACCCCGGGAATCTTC.

The chain joins TRBV27 to TRBJ1-2; D gene uncertain. This CDR3 has 12 residues. Per germline, CDR1 MNHEY and CDR2 SMNVEV (reference sequence). V lost 11 bases to trimming and J lost 7 bases, with 17 bases between them. CDR3 residues: CASYAASTGYTF. In DNA form, the CDR3 reads TGTGCCTCTTATGCGGCCTCCACTGGCTACACCTTC.

The rearrangement links TRBV5-6 to TRBJ2-3, with D possibly matching TRBD1 (6 bases). This CDR3 spans 18 amino acids. Germline V gene sequence: CDR1 SGHDT, CDR2 YYEEEE. V shed 3 bases and J shed 2 bases, with 22 bases lying between them. The CDR3 sequence is CASSYNTNGRGSTDTQYF. CDR3 DNA sequence: TGTGCCAGCAGCTATAACACTAACGGCAGGGGATCCACAGATACGCAGTATTTT.

The chain recombines TRBV6-5 with TRBJ1-2; no clear D. This CDR3 has 11 amino acids. Trimming removed 8 bases from V and 14 bases from J, with 18 bases in between. CDR1 and CDR2 (germline): MNHEY, SVGAGI. This chain's CDR3 is CASRRQSIWTF. The CDR3 nucleotides are TGTGCCAGCCGGAGGCAGTCTATATGGACCTTC.

This clone was seen once. The chain is built from TRBV29-1 and TRBJ2-7; D is uncertain. Between the trimmed V and J ends, which lost 1 base and 4 bases, there was a span of 5 bases. This CDR3 is built from 11 residues. Germline-derived CDR1 and CDR2 are SQVTM and ANQGSEA. The DNA of the CDR3 is TGCAGCGTTGAAGGGGGTTACGAGCAGTACTTC. Translating it yields CSVEGGYEQYF.

There are a few counts of this clone. The gene calls are TRBV19 and TRBJ1-3; tentatively, D is TRBD1 (5 bases). The CDR3 extends over 15 amino acids. The ends were cut back, 6 bases at V and 2 bases at J, with 14 bases in the middle. Germline loops: CDR1 LNHDA, CDR2 SQIVND (reference sequence). The CDR3 reads CASSSEQVPGNTIYF. Written as DNA, the CDR3 is TGTGCCAGTAGCTCGGAACAGGTCCCTGGAAACACCATATATTTT.

The chain recombines TRBV7-2 with TRBJ1-2; D is uncertain. The CDR3 contains 14 residues. V dropped 5 bases and J dropped 0 bases, with 10 bases sitting between them. Per the germline V gene, CDR1 is SGHTA and CDR2 is FQGNSA. CDR3 loop: CASSQPSTNYGYTF. In DNA, the CDR3 is TGTGCCAGCAGCCAACCCAGTACTAACTATGGCTACACCTTC. The full variable domain, in which reference TRBV7-2 and TRBJ1-2 provide the parts outside the CDR3, is GAGVSQSPSNKVTEKGKDVELRCDPISGHTALYWYRQSLGQGLEFLIYFQGNSAPDKSGLPSDRFSAERTGGSVSTLTIQRTQQEDSAVYLCASSQPSTNYGYTFGSGTRLTVV.

The J gene is TRBJ2-7, the V gene TRBV30, with D possibly matching TRBD2 (6 bases). Germline loops: CDR1 GTSNPN, CDR2 SVGIG (reference sequence). The CDR3 totals 14 residues. Trimming took off 4 bases at V and 2 bases at J, with 15 bases between the two ends. The CDR3 nucleotides read TGTGCCTGGAATCGACGGGGACTCCCCTACGAGCAGTACTTC. It codes for CAWNRRGLPYEQYF.

This rearrangement joins TRBV13 to TRBJ1-6; 9 nucleotides match TRBD1. This CDR3 spans 16 amino acids. Germline CDR1 PRHDT, CDR2 FYEKMQ (reference sequence). Trimming took 2 bases from V and 10 from J; bases not matched to a gene: 9. The CDR3 loop reads CASSLHTGGSSSPLHF. The CDR3 DNA reads TGTGCCAGCAGCTTACACACAGGGGGCTCGTCGTCACCCCTCCACTTT.

The chain couples TRBV30 to TRBJ1-5; 9 bases fit TRBD1. This CDR3 spans 13 amino acids. From germline, CDR1 is GTSNPN and CDR2 SVGIG (reference sequence). The CDR3 DNA reads TGTGCGCTCCGGGACAGGGCAAATCAGCCCCAGCATTTT. This sequence encodes CALRDRANQPQHF.

This clone appeared a few times. V gene TRBV4-3 combines with J gene TRBJ1-3; 8 positions match TRBD1. The J segment lost 4 bases and the V segment lost 4 bases, leaving 9 bases of the junction unmatched. This CDR3 region has 16 residues. CDR1 is LGHNA, CDR2 YSLEER, per germline. In DNA, the CDR3 is TGCGCCAGCAGCCCCCAAGCGACAGGGGCAGGAAACACCATATATTTT. Translating gives CASSPQATGAGNTIYF.

The chain carries TRBV25-1 and TRBJ1-1; no reliable D call. Germline V lookup: CDR1 MGHDK, CDR2 SYGVNS. This CDR3 is built from 14 residues. Between the trimmed V and J ends, which lost 7 bases and 2 bases, there was a span of 14 bases. CDR3 nucleotide sequence: TGTGCCAGCATTCAACGGGGAATAAACACTGAAGCTTTCTTT. Encoded protein: CASIQRGINTEAFF.

V is TRBV4-2 and J is TRBJ2-2; 9 positions agree with TRBD1. The CDR3 extends over 18 amino acids. J was trimmed by 6 bases and V by 3 bases; bases with no gene match: 14. Germline CDR1 is LGHNA and CDR2 is YNFKEQ. For the CDR3, the DNA is TGTGCCAGCAGCCACCGACAGTGGGGACAGGGAGGATCCGGGGAGCTGTTTTTT. Residues: CASSHRQWGQGGSGELFF.